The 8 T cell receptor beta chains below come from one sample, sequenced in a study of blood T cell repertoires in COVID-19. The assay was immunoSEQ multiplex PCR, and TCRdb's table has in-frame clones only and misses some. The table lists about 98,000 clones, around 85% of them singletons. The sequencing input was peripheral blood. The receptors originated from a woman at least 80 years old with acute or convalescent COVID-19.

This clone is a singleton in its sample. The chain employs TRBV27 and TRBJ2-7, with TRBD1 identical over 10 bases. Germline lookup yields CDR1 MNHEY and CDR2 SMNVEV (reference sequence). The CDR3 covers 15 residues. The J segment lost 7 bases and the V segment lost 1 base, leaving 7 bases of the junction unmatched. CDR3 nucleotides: TGTGCCAGCAGTTTATTCTGGGACAGGGGAAAAGAGCAGTACTTC. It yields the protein CASSLFWDRGKEQYF.

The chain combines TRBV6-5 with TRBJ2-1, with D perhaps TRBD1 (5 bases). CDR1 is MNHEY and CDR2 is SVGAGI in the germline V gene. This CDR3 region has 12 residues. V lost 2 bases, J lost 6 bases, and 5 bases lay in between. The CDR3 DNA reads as TGTGCCAGCAGTTACAGGGGCAATGAGCAGTTCTTC. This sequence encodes CASSYRGNEQFF.

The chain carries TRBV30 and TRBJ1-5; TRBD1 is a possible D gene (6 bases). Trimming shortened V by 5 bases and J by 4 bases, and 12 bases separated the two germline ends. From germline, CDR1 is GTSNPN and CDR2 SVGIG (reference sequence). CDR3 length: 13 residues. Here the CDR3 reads CAWAGQRNQPQHF. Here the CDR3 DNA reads TGTGCCTGGGCCGGACAGCGGAATCAGCCCCAGCATTTT.

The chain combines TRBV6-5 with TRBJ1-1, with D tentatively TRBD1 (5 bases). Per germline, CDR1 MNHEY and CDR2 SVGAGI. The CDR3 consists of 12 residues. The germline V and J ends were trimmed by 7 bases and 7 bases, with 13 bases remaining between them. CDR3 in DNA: TGTGCCAGCACCAACCCCGGGGGTGAAGCTTTCTTT. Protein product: CASTNPGGEAFF.

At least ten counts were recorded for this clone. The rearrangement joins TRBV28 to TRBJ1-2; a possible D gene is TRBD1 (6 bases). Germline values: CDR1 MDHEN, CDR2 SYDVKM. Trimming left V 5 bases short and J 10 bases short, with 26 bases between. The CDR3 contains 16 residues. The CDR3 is CASSPKLGASVRTYTF. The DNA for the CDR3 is TGTGCCAGCAGTCCTAAACTGGGGGCCTCAGTTAGAACCTACACCTTC.

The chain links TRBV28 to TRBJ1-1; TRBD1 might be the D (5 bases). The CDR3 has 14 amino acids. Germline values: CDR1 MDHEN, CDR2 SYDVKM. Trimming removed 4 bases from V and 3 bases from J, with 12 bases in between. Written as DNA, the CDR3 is TGTGCCAGCAGTTCAGGTGGGGGGGACACTGAAGCTTTCTTT. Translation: CASSSGGGDTEAFF.

The CDR3 DNA sequence: TGTGCCAGCAGGGTGACAGGGAAGCCCGAAGAACTGTTTTTT. Its translation: CASRVTGKPEELFF. This rearrangement joins TRBV2 to TRBJ1-4; TRBD1 aligns across 7 bases. This CDR3 contains 14 residues. The junction had 13 bases not matched to a gene; V was cut back by 6 bases and J by 12 bases. The germline V gene encodes CDR1 SNHLY and CDR2 FYNNEI.

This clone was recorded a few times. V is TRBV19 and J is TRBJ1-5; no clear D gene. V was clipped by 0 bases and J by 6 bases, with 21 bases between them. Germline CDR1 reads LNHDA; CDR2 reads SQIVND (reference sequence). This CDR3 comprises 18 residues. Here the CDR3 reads CASSIDPWAYKGTQPQHF. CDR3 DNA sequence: TGTGCCAGTAGTATAGATCCATGGGCGTATAAAGGAACTCAGCCCCAGCATTTT.